The text below deals with one TCR beta chain. Its antigen is not identified. This sample is part of a study of T cell responses to AZD1222 COVID-19 vaccine. The CDR3 loop spans 14 amino acids. The germline V and J ends were trimmed by 2 bases and 2 bases, with 6 bases remaining between them. Germline CDR1 and CDR2: SGHNT and YENEEA. Measured with immunoSEQ multiplex PCR; TCRdb has only the in-frame clones, and not every one. The sample lists more than 95,000 clones; around 89% were seen once. Study observations and caveats: The sample set comprised mostly white British donors with more females, and clonal diversity was possibly underestimated. Regions left unmutated in variants are reportedly the target of nearly half of spike-specific TCRs. Spike-specific TCR breadth and depth grew following two AZD1222 doses.

This sample comprised peripheral blood, obtained on day 0 of AZD1222 vaccination. The clonotype comes from an adult in good health. This rearrangement joins TRBV11-3 to TRBJ2-2; D gene ambiguous. This CDR3 reads CASSLTRNTGELFF. The CDR3 nucleotides are TGTGCCAGCAGCTTAACCCGAAACACCGGGGAGCTGTTTTTT.